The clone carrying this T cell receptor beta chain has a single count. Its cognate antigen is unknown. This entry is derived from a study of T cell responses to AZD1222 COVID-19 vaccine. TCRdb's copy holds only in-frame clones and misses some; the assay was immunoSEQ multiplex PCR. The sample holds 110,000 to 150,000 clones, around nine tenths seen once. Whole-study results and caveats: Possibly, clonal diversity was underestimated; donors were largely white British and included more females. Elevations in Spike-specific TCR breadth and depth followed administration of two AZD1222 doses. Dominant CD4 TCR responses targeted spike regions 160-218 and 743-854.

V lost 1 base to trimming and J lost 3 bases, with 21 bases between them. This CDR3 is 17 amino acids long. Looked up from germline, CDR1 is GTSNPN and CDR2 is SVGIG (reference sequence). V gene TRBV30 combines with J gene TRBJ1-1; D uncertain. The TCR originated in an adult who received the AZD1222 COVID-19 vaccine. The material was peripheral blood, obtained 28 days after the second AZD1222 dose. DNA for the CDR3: TGTGCCTGGAGTGGGGATTGGGGATGGGAGAGAGACACTGAAGCTTTCTTT. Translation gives CAWSGDWGWERDTEAFF. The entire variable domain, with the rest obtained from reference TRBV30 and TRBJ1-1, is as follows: SQTIHQWPATLVQPVGSPLSLECTVEGTSNPNLYWYRQAAGRGLQLLFYSVGIGQISSEVPQNLSASRPQDRQFILSSKKLLLSDSGFYLCAWSGDWGWERDTEAFFGQGTRLTVV.